Sequencing of this TCR beta chain was carried out in a study of response to subunit inactivated influenza vaccine. Study results and caveats: New T cells are recruited in small numbers by each seasonal influenza vaccination, according to the authors' suggestion.

V lost 8 bases, J lost 4 bases, and 7 bases stayed unmatched. Germline values: CDR1 SQVTM, CDR2 ANQGSEA. CDR3 size: 14 residues. Regarding this clonotype: Its antigen is not identified.

One entry per CDR3 protein, called by TCRdb with MiXCR from the RT-PCR reads. Of about 520,000 distinct CDR3 sequences listed, about 10% were seen once; the top ten hold about 12%. This TCR was sampled from a man in his forties or fifties who received an inactivated influenza vaccine. The sample consisted of PBMCs from blood, taken 45 days after vaccination. The rearrangement joins TRBV29-1 to TRBJ2-3; 12 positions agree with TRBD2. Written as DNA, the CDR3 is TGCAGCACCCGGACTAGCGGGGTGGCAGATACGCAGTATTTT. Translating gives CSTRTSGVADTQYF.